The clone carrying this T cell receptor (beta chain) was counted only a few times. The data derive from a study of identical twins. V lost 3 bases, J lost 2 bases, and 9 bases lay in between. Germline V CDR1 and CDR2: LGHNA, YSLEER. The CDR3 length is 14 residues. TCRdb called the 5' RACE reads again in MiXCR, with one record for every CDR3 protein. The sample consists of roughly 720,000 distinct CDR3 sequences, about 20% of them appearing once. This sample also belongs to another study, concerning T cells expressing NK-cell markers.

This TCR was sampled from a woman aged 18-29 years in good health. V and J are TRBV4-3 and TRBJ2-3; possible D gene TRBD1, 6 bases. Sequencing was performed on PBMCs. CDR3 DNA: TGCGCCAGCAGCCAGGACAGTCACACAGATACGCAGTATTTT. Protein sequence: CASSQDSHTDTQYF.